The sequence of this T cell receptor (beta chain) was determined in a study of T cell responses to AZD1222 COVID-19 vaccine. Generated by immunoSEQ multiplex PCR, the TCRdb table keeps only in-frame clones and is missing some. In the table there are 180,000 or so clones, roughly nine tenths of which are singletons. Germline CDR1 and CDR2: SGHTA and FQGTGA. V dropped 4 bases and J dropped 5; count of bases not matched to a gene: 16. The CDR3 loop spans 18 amino acids. Whole-study results and caveats: Most donors were white British and more were female, and clonal diversity was possibly underestimated. Targets within unmutated variant regions were reportedly found for nearly half of spike-specific TCRs.

Regarding this clone: Its specificity is unknown.

The rearrangement links TRBV7-3 to TRBJ2-2; TRBD2 matches at 7 bases. Sequencing was performed on peripheral blood, taken 28 days after the second AZD1222 dose. This clonotype originated in an adult who received the AZD1222 COVID-19 vaccine. The CDR3 nucleotides read TGTGCCAGCAGCTCCACGCCCCTAGCGGAGCTAGGGACCGGGGAGCTGTTTTTT. It is translated as CASSSTPLAELGTGELFF.